This T cell receptor (beta chain) stems from a study of shared clonotypes between healthy human individuals. The overall study: The people who gave samples were two women and three men aged 18 to 49. Study-wide results and caveats: Large depth notwithstanding, sorted-subset sequencing proved incomplete by rarefaction.

Libraries were prepared by immunoSEQ multiplex PCR; TCRdb keeps only in-frame clonotypes and omits some of them. This table holds 1,400,000 or so clones, approximately 98.5% found once. V was cut by 4 bases and J by 4 bases, with 7 bases left in between. The CDR3 spans 12 residues. The V gene's germline CDR1 is GTSNPN and CDR2 SVGIG (reference sequence). To note about this clone: Antigen unknown.

Donors comprised healthy HIV-negative adults lacking recent acute infections or vaccinations. This sequence originates from a man between 25 and 39 years old in good health. Material: naive CD4+ T cells sorted from blood. Subset reported: CD45RA+ positively selected. The J gene is TRBJ1-4, the V gene TRBV30; D remains ambiguous. The CDR3 protein is CAWNIGNEKLFF. As DNA, the CDR3 is TGTGCCTGGAATATCGGTAATGAAAAACTGTTTTTT.